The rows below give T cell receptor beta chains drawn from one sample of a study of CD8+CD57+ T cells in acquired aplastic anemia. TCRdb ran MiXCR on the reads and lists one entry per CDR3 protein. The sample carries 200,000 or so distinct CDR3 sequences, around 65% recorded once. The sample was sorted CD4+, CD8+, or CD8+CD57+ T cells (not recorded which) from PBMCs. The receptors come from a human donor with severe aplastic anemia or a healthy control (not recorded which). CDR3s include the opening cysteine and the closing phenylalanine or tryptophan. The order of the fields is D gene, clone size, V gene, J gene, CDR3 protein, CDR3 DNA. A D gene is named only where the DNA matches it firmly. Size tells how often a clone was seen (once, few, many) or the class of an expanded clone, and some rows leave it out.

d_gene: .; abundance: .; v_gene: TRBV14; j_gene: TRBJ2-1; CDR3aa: CASSHGAEQFF; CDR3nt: TGTGCCAGCAGCCATGGCGCTGAGCAGTTCTTC
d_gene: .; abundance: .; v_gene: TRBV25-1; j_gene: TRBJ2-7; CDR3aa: CASRNGREYEQYF; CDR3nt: TGTGCCAGCAGGAACGGGCGCGAGTACGAGCAGTACTTC
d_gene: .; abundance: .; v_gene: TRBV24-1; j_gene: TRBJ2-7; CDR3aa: CATYEQYF; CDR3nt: TGTGCCACCTACGAGCAGTACTTC
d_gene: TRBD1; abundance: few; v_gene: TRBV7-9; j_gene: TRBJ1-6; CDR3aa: CASRGGTDTNSPLHF; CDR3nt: TGTGCCAGCAGGGGGGGGACAGACACTAATTCACCCCTCCACTTT
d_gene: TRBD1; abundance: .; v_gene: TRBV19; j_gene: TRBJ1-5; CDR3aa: CASSPRTGRFAQPQHF; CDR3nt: TGTGCCAGTAGTCCTCGGACAGGGAGGTTCGCTCAGCCCCAGCATTTT
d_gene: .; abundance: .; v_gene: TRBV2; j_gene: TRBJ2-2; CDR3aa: CASRERFTGELFF; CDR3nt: TGTGCCAGCAGGGAAAGGTTCACCGGGGAGCTGTTTTTT
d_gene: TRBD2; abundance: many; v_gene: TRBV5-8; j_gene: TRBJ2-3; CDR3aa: CASNLPPGEGDTQYF; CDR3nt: TGTGCCAGCAACCTACCCCCGGGGGAGGGAGATACGCAGTATTTT
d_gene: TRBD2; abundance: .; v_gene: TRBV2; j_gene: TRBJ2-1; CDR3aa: CASSEGTTSGGYNEQFF; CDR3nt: TGTGCCAGCAGTGAAGGAACGACTAGCGGTGGCTACAATGAGCAGTTCTTC
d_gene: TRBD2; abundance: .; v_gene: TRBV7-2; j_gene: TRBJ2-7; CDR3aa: CASSLLAGDPYEQYF; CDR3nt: TGTGCCAGCAGCTTATTAGCGGGAGACCCCTACGAGCAGTACTTC
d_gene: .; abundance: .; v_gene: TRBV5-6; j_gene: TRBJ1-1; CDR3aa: CASSLGKEAFF; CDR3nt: TGTGCCAGCAGCTTGGGGAAAGAAGCTTTCTTT
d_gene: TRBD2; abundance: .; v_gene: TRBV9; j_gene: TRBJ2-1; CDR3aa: CASSVGVSGRLEQFF; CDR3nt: TGTGCCAGCAGCGTAGGAGTTAGCGGGAGGCTTGAGCAGTTCTTC
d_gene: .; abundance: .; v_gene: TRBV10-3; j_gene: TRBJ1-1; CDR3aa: CAITWERNTEAFF; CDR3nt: TGTGCCATCACCTGGGAGAGAAACACTGAAGCTTTCTTT
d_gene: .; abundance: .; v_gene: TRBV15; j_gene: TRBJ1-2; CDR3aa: CATSRDLANYGYTF; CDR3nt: TGTGCCACCAGCAGAGATCTAGCTAACTATGGCTACACCTTC
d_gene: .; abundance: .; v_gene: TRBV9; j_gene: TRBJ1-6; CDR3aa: CASSVSLGGLNSPLHF; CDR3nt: TGTGCCAGCAGCGTTTCCCTTGGGGGGCTAAATTCACCCCTCCACTTT
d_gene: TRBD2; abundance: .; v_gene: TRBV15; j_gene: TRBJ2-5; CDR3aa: CATSRDTPSGGRYQETQYF; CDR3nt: TGTGCCACCAGCAGAGATACCCCAAGCGGGGGCCGGTACCAAGAGACCCAGTACTTC
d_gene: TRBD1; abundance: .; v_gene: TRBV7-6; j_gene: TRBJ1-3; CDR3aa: CASSLGGGREAGNTIYF; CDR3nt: TGTGCCAGCAGCTTAGGAGGGGGCAGGGAGGCTGGAAACACCATATATTTT
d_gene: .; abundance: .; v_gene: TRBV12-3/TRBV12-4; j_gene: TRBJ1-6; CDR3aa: CATKIWGDSPLHF; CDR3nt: TGTGCCACAAAAATCTGGGGAGATTCACCCCTCCACTTT
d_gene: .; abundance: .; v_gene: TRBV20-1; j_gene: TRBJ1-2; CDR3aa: CSARAGTRYGYTF; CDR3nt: TGCAGTGCTCGGGCCGGGACTAGATATGGCTACACCTTC
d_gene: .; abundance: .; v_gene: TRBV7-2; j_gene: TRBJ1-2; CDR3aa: CASRNYDTPNYGYTF; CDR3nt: TGTGCCAGCAGAAATTACGACACCCCTAACTATGGCTACACCTTC
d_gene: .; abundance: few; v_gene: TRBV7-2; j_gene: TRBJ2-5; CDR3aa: CASSLALGEAETQYF; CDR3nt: TGTGCCAGCAGCTTAGCGCTCGGCGAAGCGGAGACCCAGTACTTC
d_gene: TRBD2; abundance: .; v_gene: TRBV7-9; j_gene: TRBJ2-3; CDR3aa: CASSSDGGGTDTQYF; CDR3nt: TGTGCCAGCAGCTCCGACGGGGGGGGCACAGATACGCAGTATTTT
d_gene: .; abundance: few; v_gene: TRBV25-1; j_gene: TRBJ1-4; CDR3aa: CASSEGGATNEKLFF; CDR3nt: TGTGCCAGCAGTGAAGGGGGTGCAACTAATGAAAAACTGTTTTTT
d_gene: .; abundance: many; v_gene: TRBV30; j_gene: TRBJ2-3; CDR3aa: CAWSHRDF; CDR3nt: TGTGCCTGGAGTCATAGGGATTTT
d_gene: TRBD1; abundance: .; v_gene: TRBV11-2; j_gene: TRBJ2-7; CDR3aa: CASSPDRGHYEQYF; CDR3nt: TGTGCCAGCAGCCCGGACAGGGGGCATTACGAGCAGTACTTC
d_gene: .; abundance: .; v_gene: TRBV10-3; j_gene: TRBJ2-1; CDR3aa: CAPNIDNEQFF; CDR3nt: TGTGCCCCAAACATAGACAATGAGCAGTTCTTC
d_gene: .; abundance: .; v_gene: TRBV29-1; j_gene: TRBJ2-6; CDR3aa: CSVDGRPGANVLTF; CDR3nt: TGCAGCGTTGACGGGCGGCCGGGGGCCAACGTCCTGACTTTC
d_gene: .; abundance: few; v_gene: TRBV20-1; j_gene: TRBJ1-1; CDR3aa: CSARDTVDTEAFF; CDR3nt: TGCAGTGCTAGAGATACAGTGGACACTGAAGCTTTCTTT
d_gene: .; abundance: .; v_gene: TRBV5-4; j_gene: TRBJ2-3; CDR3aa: CASSPVPSTDTQYF; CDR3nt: TGTGCCAGCAGCCCCGTACCCAGCACAGATACGCAGTATTTT
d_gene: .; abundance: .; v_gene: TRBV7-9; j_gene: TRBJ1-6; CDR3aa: CASSHLGPHSPLHF; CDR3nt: TGTGCCAGCAGCCATTTGGGACCGCATTCACCCCTCCACTTT
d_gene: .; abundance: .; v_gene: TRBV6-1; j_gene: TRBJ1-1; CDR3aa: CASSDSLMNTEAFF; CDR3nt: TGTGCCAGCAGTGACTCCCTTATGAACACTGAAGCTTTCTTT
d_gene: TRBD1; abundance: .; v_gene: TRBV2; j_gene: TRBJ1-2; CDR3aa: CASSILLRTGIYGYTF; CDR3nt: TGTGCCAGCAGTATACTTCTTCGGACAGGGATCTATGGCTACACCTTC
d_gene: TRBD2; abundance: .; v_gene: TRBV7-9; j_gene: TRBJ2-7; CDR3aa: CASSHGTSGSYEQYF; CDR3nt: TGTGCCAGCAGCCACGGGACTAGCGGATCCTACGAGCAGTACTTC
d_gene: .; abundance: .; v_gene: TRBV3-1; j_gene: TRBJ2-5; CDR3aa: CASSQDREETQCF; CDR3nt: TGTGCCAGCAGCCAAGACCGAGAAGAGACCCAGTGCTTC
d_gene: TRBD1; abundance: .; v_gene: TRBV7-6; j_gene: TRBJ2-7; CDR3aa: CASSYTTGSFDEQYF; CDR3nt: TGTGCCAGCAGTTATACGACAGGGTCATTCGACGAGCAGTACTTC
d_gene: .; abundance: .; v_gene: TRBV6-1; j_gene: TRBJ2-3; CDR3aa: CASSYYSPHTLTDTQYF; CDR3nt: TGTGCCAGCAGTTACTATAGCCCCCACACCCTCACAGATACGCAGTATTTT
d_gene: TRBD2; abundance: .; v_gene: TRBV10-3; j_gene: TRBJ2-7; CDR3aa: CAISERLADAYEQYF; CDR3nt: TGTGCCATCAGTGAGCGACTAGCGGACGCCTACGAGCAGTACTTC
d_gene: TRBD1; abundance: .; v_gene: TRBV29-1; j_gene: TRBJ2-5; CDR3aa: CSVDGRGLGETQYF; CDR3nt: TGCAGCGTTGATGGCAGGGGGCTAGGAGAGACCCAGTACTTC
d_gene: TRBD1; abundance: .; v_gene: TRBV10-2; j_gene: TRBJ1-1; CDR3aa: CASGRDRNFEAFF; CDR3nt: TGCGCCAGCGGCCGGGACAGAAATTTTGAAGCTTTCTTT
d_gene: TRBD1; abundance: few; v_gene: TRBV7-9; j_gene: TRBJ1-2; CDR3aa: CASSSGTGTNYGYTF; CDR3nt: TGTGCCAGCAGCTCCGGGACAGGGACTAACTATGGCTACACCTTC
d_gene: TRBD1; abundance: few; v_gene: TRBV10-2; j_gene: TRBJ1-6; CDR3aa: CASSFTGTGGSPLHF; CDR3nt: TGCGCCAGCAGTTTTACCGGGACAGGGGGTTCACCCCTCCACTTT
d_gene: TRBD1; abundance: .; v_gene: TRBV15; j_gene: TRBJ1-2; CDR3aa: CATSRVGGTGGYVSGYTF; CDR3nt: TGTGCCACCAGCAGAGTGGGGGGAACAGGGGGCTACGTCAGCGGCTACACCTTC
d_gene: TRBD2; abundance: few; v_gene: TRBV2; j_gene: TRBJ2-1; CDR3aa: CASSDVASGSNEQFF; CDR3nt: TGTGCCAGCAGTGACGTGGCTAGCGGGAGTAATGAGCAGTTCTTC
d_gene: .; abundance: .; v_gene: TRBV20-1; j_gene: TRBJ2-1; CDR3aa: CSARGGMAYNEQFF; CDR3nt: TGCAGTGCTAGAGGCGGGATGGCCTACAATGAGCAGTTCTTC
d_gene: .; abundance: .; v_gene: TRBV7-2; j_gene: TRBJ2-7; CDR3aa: CASSSYRGGSEQYF; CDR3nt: TGTGCCAGCAGCTCCTACAGGGGAGGCAGCGAGCAGTACTTC
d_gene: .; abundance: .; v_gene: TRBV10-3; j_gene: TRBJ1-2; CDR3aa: CAISLGTSNYGYTF; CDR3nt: TGTGCCATCAGTCTCGGGACATCTAACTATGGCTACACCTTC
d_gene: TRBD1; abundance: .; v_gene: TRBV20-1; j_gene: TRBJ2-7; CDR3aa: CSASRTGKGGYEQYF; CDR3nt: TGCAGTGCTAGCCGGACAGGGAAAGGGGGCTACGAGCAGTACTTC
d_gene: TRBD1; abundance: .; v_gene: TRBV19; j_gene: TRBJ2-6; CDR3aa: CASIPGTGVTGANVLTF; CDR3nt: TGTGCCAGTATTCCCGGGACAGGGGTAACTGGGGCCAACGTCCTGACTTTC
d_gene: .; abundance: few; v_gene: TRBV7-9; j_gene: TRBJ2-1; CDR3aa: CASRPPGAPNEQFF; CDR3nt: TGTGCCAGCCGTCCCCCCGGGGCCCCCAATGAGCAGTTCTTC
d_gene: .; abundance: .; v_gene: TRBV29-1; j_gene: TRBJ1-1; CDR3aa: CSVQGDTEAFF; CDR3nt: TGCAGCGTTCAAGGGGACACTGAAGCTTTCTTT
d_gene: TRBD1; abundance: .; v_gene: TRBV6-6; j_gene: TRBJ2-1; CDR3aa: CASSYSPDRGGEQFF; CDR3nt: TGTGCCAGCAGTTACTCGCCGGACAGGGGGGGGGAGCAGTTCTTC
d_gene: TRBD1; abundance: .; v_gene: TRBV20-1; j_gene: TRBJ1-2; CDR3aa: CSAREFGDRVENTF; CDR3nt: TGCAGTGCTAGAGAGTTTGGGGACAGGGTTGAAAACACCTTC
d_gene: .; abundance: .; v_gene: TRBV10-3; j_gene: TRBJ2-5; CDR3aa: CAIGREETQYF; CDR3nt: TGTGCCATCGGCAGGGAAGAGACCCAGTACTTC